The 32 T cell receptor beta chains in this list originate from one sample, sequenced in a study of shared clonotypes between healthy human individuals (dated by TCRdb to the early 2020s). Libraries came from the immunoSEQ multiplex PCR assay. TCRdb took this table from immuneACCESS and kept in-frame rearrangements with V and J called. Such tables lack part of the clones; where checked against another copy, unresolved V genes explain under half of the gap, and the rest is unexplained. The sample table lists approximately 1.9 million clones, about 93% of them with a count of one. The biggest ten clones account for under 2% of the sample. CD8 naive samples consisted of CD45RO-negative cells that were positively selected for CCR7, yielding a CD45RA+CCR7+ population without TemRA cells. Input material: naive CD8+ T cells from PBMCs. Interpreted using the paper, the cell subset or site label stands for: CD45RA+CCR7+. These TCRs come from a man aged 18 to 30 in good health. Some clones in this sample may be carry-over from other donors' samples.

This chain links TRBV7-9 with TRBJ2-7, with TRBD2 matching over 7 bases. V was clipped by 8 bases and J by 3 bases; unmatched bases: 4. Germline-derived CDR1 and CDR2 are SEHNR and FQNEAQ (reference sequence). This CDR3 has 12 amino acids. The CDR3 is CASRREYYEQYF. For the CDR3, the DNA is TGTGCCAGCCGGCGGGAGTACTACGAGCAGTACTTC.

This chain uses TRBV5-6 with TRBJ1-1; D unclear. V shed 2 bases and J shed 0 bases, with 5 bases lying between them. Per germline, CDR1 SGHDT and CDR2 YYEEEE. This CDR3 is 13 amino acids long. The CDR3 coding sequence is TGTGCCAGCAGCTTCTTTATGAACACTGAAGCTTTCTTT. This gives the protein CASSFFMNTEAFF.

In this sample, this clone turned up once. The CDR3 sequence: CASSFQLAGPSEQFF. The CDR3 DNA sequence: TGTGCCAGCAGTTTTCAACTAGCGGGACCCTCGGAGCAGTTCTTC. The chain has TRBV27 and TRBJ2-1; 10 bases are a match to TRBD2. Germline-derived CDR1 and CDR2 are MNHEY and SMNVEV (reference sequence). The CDR3 has 15 amino acids. J lost 10 bases, V lost 3 bases, and 9 bases had no gene match.

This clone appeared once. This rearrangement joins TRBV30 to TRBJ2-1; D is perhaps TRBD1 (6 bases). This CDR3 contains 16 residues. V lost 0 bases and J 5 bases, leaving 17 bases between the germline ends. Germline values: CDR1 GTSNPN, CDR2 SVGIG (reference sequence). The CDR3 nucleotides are TGTGCCTGGAGTGTGGGGACGACAGGCCCCCACAATGAGCAGTTCTTC. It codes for CAWSVGTTGPHNEQFF. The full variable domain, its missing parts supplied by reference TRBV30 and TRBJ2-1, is SQTIHQWPATLVQPVGSPLSLECTVEGTSNPNLYWYRQAAGRGLQLLFYSVGIGQISSEVPQNLSASRPQDRQFILSSKKLLLSDSGFYLCAWSVGTTGPHNEQFFGPGTRLTVL.

CDR3 in amino acids: CARTDDMNTEAFF. As DNA, the CDR3 is TGTGCCCGGACCGACGATATGAACACTGAAGCTTTCTTT. The chain has TRBV7-9 and TRBJ1-1; D unresolved. Looked up from germline, CDR1 is SEHNR and CDR2 is FQNEAQ (reference sequence). This CDR3 contains 13 residues. V lost 11 bases and J 0 bases, leaving 13 bases between the germline ends.

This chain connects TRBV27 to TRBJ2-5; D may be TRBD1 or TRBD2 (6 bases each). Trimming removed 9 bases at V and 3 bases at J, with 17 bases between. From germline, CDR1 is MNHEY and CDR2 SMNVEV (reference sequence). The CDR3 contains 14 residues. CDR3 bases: TGTGCCAGTTCCGTTTTAGGGGGGAAAGAGACCCAGTACTTC. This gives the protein CASSVLGGKETQYF.

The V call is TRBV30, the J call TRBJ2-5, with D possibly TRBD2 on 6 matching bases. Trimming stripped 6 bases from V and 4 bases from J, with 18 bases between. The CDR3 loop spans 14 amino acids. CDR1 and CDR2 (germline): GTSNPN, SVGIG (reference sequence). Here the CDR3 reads CACRVIAGRETQYF. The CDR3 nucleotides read TGTGCCTGCCGAGTTATTGCGGGGCGAGAGACCCAGTACTTC. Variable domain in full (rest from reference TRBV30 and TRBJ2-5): SQTIHQWPATLVQPVGSPLSLECTVEGTSNPNLYWYRQAAGRGLQLLFYSVGIGQISSEVPQNLSASRPQDRQFILSSKKLLLSDSGFYLCACRVIAGRETQYFGPGTRLLVL.

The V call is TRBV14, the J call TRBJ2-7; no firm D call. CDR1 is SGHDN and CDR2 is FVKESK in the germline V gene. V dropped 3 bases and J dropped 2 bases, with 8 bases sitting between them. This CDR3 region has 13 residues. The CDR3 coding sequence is TGTGCCAGCAGCCACGGGTTCCCCTACGAGCAGTACTTC. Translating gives CASSHGFPYEQYF.

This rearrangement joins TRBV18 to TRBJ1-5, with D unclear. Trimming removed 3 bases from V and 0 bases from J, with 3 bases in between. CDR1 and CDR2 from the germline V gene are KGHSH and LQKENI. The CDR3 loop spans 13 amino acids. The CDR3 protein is CASSPHSNQPQHF. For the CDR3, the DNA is TGTGCCAGCTCACCCCATAGCAATCAGCCCCAGCATTTT. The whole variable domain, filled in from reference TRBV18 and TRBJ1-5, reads NAGVMQNPRHLVRRRGQEARLRCSPMKGHSHVYWYRQLPEEGLKFMVYLQKENIIDESGMPKERFSAEFPKEGPSILRIQQVVRGDSAAYFCASSPHSNQPQHFGDGTRLSIL.

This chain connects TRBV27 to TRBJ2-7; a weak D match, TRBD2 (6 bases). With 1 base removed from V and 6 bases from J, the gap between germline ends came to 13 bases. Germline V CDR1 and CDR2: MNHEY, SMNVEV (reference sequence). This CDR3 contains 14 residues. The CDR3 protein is CASSLFQTRGEQYF. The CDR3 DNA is TGTGCCAGCAGTTTATTCCAGACTAGGGGCGAGCAGTACTTC.

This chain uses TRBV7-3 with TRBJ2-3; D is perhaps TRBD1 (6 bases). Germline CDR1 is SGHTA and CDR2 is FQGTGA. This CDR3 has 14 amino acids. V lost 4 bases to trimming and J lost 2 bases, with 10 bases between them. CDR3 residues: CASSSTGNTDTQYF. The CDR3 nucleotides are TGTGCCAGCAGCTCAACAGGGAACACAGATACGCAGTATTTT.

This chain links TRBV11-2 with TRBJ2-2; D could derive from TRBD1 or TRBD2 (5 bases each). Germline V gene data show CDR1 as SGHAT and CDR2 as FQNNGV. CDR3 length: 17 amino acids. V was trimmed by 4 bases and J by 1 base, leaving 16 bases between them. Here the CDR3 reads CASSSGPFRENTGELFF. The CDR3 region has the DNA TGTGCCAGCAGCTCGGGGCCTTTTCGTGAGAACACCGGGGAGCTGTTTTTT.

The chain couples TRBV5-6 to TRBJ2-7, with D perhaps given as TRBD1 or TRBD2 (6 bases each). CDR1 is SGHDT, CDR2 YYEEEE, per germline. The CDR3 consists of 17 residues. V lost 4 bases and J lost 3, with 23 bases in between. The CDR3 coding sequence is TGTGCCAGCAGCCCCGAGGAGGGGGGCGGGGAGGACTACGAGCAGTACTTC. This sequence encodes CASSPEEGGGEDYEQYF.

The CDR3 coding sequence is TGTGCCAGTAGTATAGATCGGACTCACCATGAGCAGTTCTTC. This encodes CASSIDRTHHEQFF. V is TRBV19 and J is TRBJ2-1, with D possibly being TRBD2 (5 bases). The ends were cut back, 0 bases at V and 8 bases at J, with 11 bases in the middle. The germline V gene encodes CDR1 LNHDA and CDR2 SQIVND (reference sequence). This CDR3 is 14 amino acids long.

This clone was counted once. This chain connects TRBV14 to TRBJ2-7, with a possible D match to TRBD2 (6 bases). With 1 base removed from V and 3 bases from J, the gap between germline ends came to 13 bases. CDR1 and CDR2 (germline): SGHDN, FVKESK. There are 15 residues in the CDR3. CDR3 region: CASSQVAGMGYEQYF. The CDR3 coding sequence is TGTGCCAGCAGCCAAGTCGCGGGGATGGGCTACGAGCAGTACTTC.

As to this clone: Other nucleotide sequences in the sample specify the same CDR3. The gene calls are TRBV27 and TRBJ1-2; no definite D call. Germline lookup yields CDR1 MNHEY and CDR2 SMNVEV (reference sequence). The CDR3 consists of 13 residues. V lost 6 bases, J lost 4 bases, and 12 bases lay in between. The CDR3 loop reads CASSLGPSYGYTF. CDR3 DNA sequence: TGTGCCAGCAGCCTTGGACCGAGCTATGGCTACACCTTC.

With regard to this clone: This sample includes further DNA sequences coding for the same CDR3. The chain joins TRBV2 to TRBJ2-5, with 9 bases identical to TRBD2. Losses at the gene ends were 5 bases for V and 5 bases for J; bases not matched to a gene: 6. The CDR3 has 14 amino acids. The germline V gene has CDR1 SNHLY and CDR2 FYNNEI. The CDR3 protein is CASSWGLAQETQYF. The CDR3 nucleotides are TGTGCCAGCAGTTGGGGACTAGCTCAGGAGACCCAGTACTTC.

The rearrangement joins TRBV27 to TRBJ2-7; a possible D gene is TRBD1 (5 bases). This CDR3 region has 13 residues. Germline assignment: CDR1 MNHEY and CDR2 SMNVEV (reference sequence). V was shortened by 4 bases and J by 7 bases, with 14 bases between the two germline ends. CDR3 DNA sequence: TGTGCCAGCAGTTGGCATGGGGCGCGTGAGCAGTACTTC. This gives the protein CASSWHGAREQYF.

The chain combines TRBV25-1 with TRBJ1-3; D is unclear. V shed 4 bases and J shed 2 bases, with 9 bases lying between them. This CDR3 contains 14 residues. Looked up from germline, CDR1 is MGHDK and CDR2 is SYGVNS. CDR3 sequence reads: CASSGGPAGNTIYF. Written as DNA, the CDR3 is TGTGCCAGCAGTGGGGGTCCCGCTGGAAACACCATATATTTT.

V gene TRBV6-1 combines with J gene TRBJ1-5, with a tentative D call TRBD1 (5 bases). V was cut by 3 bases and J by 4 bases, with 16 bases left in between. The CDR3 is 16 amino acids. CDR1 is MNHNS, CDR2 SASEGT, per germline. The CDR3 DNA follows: TGTGCCAGCAGTGAGAGGCGTGGGACCCTGAATCAGCCCCAGCATTTT. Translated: CASSERRGTLNQPQHF.

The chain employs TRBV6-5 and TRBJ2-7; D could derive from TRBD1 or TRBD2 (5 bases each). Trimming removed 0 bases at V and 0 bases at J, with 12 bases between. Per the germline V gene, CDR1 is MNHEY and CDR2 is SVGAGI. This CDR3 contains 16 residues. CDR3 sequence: CASSYSRGVLSYEQYF. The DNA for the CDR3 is TGTGCCAGCAGTTACTCGCGAGGGGTTCTCTCCTACGAGCAGTACTTC.

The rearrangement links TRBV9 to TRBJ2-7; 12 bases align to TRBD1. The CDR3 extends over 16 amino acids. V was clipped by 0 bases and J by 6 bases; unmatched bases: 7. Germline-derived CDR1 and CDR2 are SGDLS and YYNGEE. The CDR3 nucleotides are TGTGCCAGCAGCGTAGGGAGGGACAGGGGGCCTCGCGAGCAGTACTTC. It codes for CASSVGRDRGPREQYF. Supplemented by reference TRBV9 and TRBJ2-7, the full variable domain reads DSGVTQTPKHLITATGQRVTLRCSPRSGDLSVYWYQQSLDQGLQFLIQYYNGEERAKGNILERFSAQQFPDLHSELNLSSLELGDSALYFCASSVGRDRGPREQYFGPGTRLTVT.

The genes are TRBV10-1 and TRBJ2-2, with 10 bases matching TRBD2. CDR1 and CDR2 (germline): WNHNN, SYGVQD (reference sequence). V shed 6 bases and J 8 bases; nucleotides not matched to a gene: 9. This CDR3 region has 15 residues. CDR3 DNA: TGCGCCAGCAGCCCGCGGACTAGCGGCTCGGGGGAGCTGTTTTTT. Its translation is CASSPRTSGSGELFF.

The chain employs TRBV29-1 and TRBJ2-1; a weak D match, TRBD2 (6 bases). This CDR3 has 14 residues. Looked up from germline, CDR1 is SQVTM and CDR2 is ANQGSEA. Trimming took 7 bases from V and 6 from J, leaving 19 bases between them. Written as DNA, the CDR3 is TGCAGCGCCCCCCTGGAGGGCCTTTTCAATGAGCAGTTCTTC. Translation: CSAPLEGLFNEQFF.

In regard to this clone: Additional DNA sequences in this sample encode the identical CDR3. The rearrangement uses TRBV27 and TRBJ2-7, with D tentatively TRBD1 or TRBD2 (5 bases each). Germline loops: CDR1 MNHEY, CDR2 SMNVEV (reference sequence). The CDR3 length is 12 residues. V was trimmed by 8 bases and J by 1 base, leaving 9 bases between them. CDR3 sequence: CASGWGSYEQYF. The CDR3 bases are TGTGCCAGCGGCTGGGGGTCCTACGAGCAGTACTTC.

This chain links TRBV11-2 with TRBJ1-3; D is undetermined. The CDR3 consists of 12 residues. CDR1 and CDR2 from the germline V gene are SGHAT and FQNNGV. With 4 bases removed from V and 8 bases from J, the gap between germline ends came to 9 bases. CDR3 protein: CASSWSRDTIYF. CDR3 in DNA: TGTGCCAGCAGCTGGTCTCGGGACACCATATATTTT.

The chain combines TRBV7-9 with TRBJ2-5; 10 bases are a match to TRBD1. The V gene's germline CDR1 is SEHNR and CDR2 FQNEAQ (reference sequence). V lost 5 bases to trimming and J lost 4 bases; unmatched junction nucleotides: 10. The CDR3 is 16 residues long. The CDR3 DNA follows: TGTGCCAGCAGCCGATACCGCAGGGACAGGGGAGAGACCCAGTACTTC. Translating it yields CASSRYRRDRGETQYF.

This CDR3 is CASSDPHRSGRPQYF. The DNA of the CDR3 is TGTGCCAGCAGTGACCCCCACCGGAGCGGGAGACCCCAGTACTTC. V and J are TRBV6-4 and TRBJ2-7; 8 nucleotides align to TRBD2. V dropped 2 bases and J dropped 10; count of bases not matched to a gene: 13. CDR1 is MRHNA, CDR2 SNTAGT, per germline. The CDR3 has 15 residues.

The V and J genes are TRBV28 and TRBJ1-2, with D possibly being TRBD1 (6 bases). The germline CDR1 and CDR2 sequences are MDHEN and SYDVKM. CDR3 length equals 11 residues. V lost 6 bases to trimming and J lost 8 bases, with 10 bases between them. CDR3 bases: TGTGCCAGCAGACGGGGGCAGGGCTACACCTTC. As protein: CASRRGQGYTF.

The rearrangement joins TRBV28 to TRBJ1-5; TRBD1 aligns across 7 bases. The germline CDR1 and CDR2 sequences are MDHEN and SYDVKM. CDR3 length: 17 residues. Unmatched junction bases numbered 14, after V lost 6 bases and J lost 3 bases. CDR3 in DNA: TGTGCCAGCAGCCGAGACAGGGAGGGGAGGTCCAATCAGCCCCAGCATTTT. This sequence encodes CASSRDREGRSNQPQHF.

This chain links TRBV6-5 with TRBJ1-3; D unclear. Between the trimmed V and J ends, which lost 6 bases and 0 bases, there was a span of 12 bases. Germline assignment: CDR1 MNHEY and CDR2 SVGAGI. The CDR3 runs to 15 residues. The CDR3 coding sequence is TGTGCCAGCAGCACGGACCGCAGCTCTGGAAACACCATATATTTT. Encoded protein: CASSTDRSSGNTIYF.

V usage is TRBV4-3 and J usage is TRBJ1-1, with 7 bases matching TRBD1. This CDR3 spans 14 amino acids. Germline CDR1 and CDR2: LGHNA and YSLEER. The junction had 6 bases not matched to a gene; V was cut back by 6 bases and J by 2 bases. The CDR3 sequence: CASRDRQGNTEAFF. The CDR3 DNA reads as TGCGCCAGCAGGGATCGACAGGGAAACACTGAAGCTTTCTTT.